The 6 T cell receptor beta chains listed next were all sequenced from one sample in a study of blood T cell repertoires in COVID-19. Assay: immunoSEQ multiplex PCR; the TCRdb copy retains only in-frame clones and omits some. Of more than 80,000 clones in the sample, roughly 88% are singletons; the top ten hold about 6.7%. Sequencing was performed on peripheral blood. The receptors here all came from a man in his late teens or twenties with COVID-19, enrolled during active disease.

The J gene is TRBJ2-7, the V gene TRBV28; weak D call: TRBD1 (5 bases). V lost 5 bases to trimming and J lost 2 bases, with 16 bases between them. Germline V gene data show CDR1 as MDHEN and CDR2 as SYDVKM. The CDR3 runs 15 residues. The CDR3 nucleotides are TGTGCCAGCAGTGGGGCCATCTTCCTCACCTACGAGCAGTACTTC. It specifies CASSGAIFLTYEQYF.

The gene calls are TRBV15 and TRBJ2-1, with 8 bases matching TRBD2. CDR1 is LNHNV, CDR2 YYDKDF, per germline (reference sequence). CDR3 length: 18 amino acids. The V and J ends lost 1 base and 3 bases, in that order; junction bases with no gene match: 11. In nucleotides, the CDR3 is TGTGCCACCAGCAGAGGGTGGATAGCGGGAACGGGCTACAATGAGCAGTTCTTC. This encodes CATSRGWIAGTGYNEQFF.

This chain connects TRBV5-4 to TRBJ2-1, with TRBD2 matching over 7 bases. Germline values: CDR1 SGHNT, CDR2 YYREEE (reference sequence). The J segment lost 5 bases and the V segment lost 1 base, leaving 6 bases of the junction unmatched. The CDR3 has 15 amino acids. The DNA of the CDR3 is TGTGCCAGCAGCTTGACCCTAGCGGCCGACAATGAGCAGTTCTTC. Protein product: CASSLTLAADNEQFF.

V gene TRBV7-2 combines with J gene TRBJ2-2; D call uncertain. Trimming took off 2 bases at V and 1 base at J, with 5 bases between the two ends. Germline V gives CDR1 SGHTA, CDR2 FQGNSA. This CDR3 has 14 residues. DNA for the CDR3: TGTGCCAGCAGCTTAACATGGAACACCGGGGAGCTGTTTTTT. Protein product: CASSLTWNTGELFF.

This chain links TRBV5-1 with TRBJ1-2, with D perhaps TRBD1 (6 bases). Germline values: CDR1 SGHRS, CDR2 YFSETQ. V gave up 0 bases and J gave up 4 bases, with 16 bases separating them. The CDR3 consists of 16 residues. This chain's CDR3 is CASSLEARTAGYGYTF. In DNA, the CDR3 is TGCGCCAGCAGCTTGGAAGCCCGGACAGCCGGCTATGGCTACACCTTC.

V usage is TRBV29-1 and J usage is TRBJ2-7, with a possible D match to TRBD2 (6 bases). The CDR3 runs 14 residues. Per germline, CDR1 SQVTM and CDR2 ANQGSEA. V gave up 6 bases and J gave up 9 bases, with 24 bases separating them. The CDR3: CSVGIPGDLRGQYF. CDR3 DNA: TGCAGCGTAGGAATCCCGGGAGATCTACGAGGGCAGTACTTC.